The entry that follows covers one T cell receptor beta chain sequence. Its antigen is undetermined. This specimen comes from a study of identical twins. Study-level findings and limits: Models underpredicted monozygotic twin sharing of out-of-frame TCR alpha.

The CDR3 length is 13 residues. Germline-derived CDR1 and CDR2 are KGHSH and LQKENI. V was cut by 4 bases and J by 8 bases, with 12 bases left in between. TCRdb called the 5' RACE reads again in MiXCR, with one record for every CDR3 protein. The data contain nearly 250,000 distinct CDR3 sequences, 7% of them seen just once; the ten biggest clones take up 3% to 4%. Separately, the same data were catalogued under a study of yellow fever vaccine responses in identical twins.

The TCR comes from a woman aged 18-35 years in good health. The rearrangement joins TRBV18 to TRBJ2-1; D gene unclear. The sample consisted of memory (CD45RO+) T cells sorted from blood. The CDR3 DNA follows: TGTGCCAGCTCACTAGTGGCGCGGCATGAGCAGTTCTTC. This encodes CASSLVARHEQFF.